Detailed here is one TCR beta chain. Its target antigen remains unknown. No base-level quality is on record; no much larger clone is a single base apart. This sample is drawn from a study of CD8+ T cells in alopecia areata (dated by TCRdb to 2017 to 2018). As for the study more broadly: In both human patients and the C3H/HeJ mouse model, the study applied high-throughput TCRbeta sequencing to look at T cell clonal expansion in alopecia areata. Amplification of TCRbeta CDR3 regions was done by immunoSEQ multiplex PCR using 35 Vbeta forward primers and 13 Jbeta reverse primers. Scalp clonality was compared across normal scalp (n=4), patchy alopecia areata scalp (n=8), and alopecia totalis/universalis scalp (n=8). The RNA source kit depended on sample type: the PAXgene miRNA kit for fixed scalp, the miRNeasy kit for PBMCs, and the RNeasy kit for mouse skin. On the human side, TCRbeta sequencing was run on scalp tissue and on sorted CD4+ and CD8+ peripheral blood T cells from healthy controls and from alopecia areata patients with either patchy or totalis/universalis disease.

PBMCs were isolated by density centrifugation and stained for CD3, CD4 and CD8, after which CD4+ and CD8+ T cells were sorted on a FACSAria. Unaffected controls provided scalp biopsies and blood samples. Libraries were made using the immunoSEQ multiplex PCR assay. RNA was extracted from all samples and reverse transcribed into cDNA, which served as template for TCR sequencing. SuperScript III was used for first-strand cDNA synthesis, primed with a 2:1 mix of oligo-dT and random hexamers. Amplification bias was assessed with a synthetic immune receptor repertoire, and residual bias was removed computationally. As for the authors' bioinformatics: Raw reads were preprocessed to remove errors, and CDR3 was defined according to IMGT conventions as the region from the conserved cysteine to phenylalanine. Clonality was computed by normalizing Shannon entropy by log2 of the number of productive unique TCRs and subtracting the result from 1. Scalp TCRbeta sequences were cross-referenced with sorted blood CD4 and CD8 repertoires so that the CD4 or CD8 identity of scalp clones could be inferred. The clones in this table, taken by TCRdb from immuneACCESS, are in-frame only. Not every clone is retained; where verified, under half of the shortfall comes from an unresolved V gene, and the cause of the rest is unknown. V and J calls and clone size follow that table, whereas D and trimming were derived from the DNA. Counted in this sample were approximately 100,000 clones; approximately 58% of them appeared once. The ten largest make up around 8.5% of the sample.

The junction carries 8 bases between V and J, which are trimmed by 1 base and 1 base respectively. The CDR3 has 14 amino acids, counting the end cysteine and phenylalanine. Left in the record is the CDR3 DNA by itself, 42 bases read in frame from the first base. Via the germline V gene, CDR1 is SGHRS and CDR2 YFSETQ. On the study overall, not on this receptor specifically: Unlike mouse skin, where gammadelta T cells dominate, normal human skin contains resident alphabeta T cells that get sequenced too, which complicates analysis of the scalp TCR repertoire. Compared with mice, TCR sequences shared between patients were less clear, possibly partly because of HLA diversity across the patient population. Higher clonality and more expanded CD8+ clones were observed in lesional scalp than in normal scalp, particularly in alopecia totalis/universalis, a finding suggestive of antigenic drive.

The rearranged segments are TRBV5-1 and TRBJ2-5, and perhaps TRBD1 as D gene, on 6 matching bases. Sequencing was performed on CD4+ T cells sorted from blood. The TCR was taken from a human donor in good health. For the CDR3, the sequence is CASSLWGPQETQYF. The DNA reads as follows: TGCGCCAGCAGCTTGTGGGGGCCCCAAGAGACCCAGTACTTC.